This entry describes one T cell receptor (beta chain). In the authors' workflow: Amplifying reference gene primers gave estimates of nucleated cell counts. Produced via immunoSEQ multiplex PCR; TCRdb's table is partial and in-frame only. V, J and clone size reflect that table, while D and trimming were determined from the DNA. The sample contains roughly 250,000 clones, roughly 80% of which appear only once. This specimen comes from a study of blood T cell repertoires in COVID-19. Turning to the study itself: Material from acute and convalescent COVID-19 was sourced from the United States, Italy and Spain. Sources were T cells, B-cell-depleted T cells, or PBMCs; the material itself was cDNA or gDNA.

V was pared by 5 bases and J by 5 bases, with 5 bases of the junction left unmatched. Germline V lookup: CDR1 SGHTA, CDR2 FQGNSA. CDR3 size: 15 residues. J is TRBJ2-5 and V is TRBV7-2, with 13 bases lining up with TRBD2. This clonotype was obtained from a woman in her thirties or forties with active or convalescent COVID-19. The sample consisted of peripheral blood. The CDR3 DNA reads TGTGCCAGCAGCCCGGGACTAGCGGGGTTGGAGACCCAGTACTTC. Encoded protein: CASSPGLAGLETQYF.